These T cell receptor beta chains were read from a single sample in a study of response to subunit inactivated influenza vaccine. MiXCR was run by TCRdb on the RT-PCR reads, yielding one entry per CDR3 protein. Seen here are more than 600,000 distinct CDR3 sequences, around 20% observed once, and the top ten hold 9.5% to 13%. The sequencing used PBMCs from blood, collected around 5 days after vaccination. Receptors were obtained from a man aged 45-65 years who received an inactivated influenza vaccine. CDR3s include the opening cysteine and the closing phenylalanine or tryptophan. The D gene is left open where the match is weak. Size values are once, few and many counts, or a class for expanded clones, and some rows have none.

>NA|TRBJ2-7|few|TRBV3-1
CASSREHRVAEQYF
TGTGCCAGCAGTCGGGAGCACAGGGTGGCCGAGCAGTACTTC
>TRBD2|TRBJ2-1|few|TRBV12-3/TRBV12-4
CASSLSGTRHNEQFF
TGTGCCAGCAGTTTATCCGGGACTAGACACAATGAGCAGTTCTTC
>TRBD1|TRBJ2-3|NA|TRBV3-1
CASSSSGTEASSTDTQYF
TGTGCCAGCAGCAGCTCCGGGACAGAAGCCTCTAGCACAGATACGCAGTATTTT
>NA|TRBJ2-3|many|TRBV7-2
CASSALDTQYF
TGTGCCAGCAGCGCCCTTGATACGCAGTATTTT
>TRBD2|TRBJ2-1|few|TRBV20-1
CSAGGGRAEEQFF
TGCAGTGCTGGGGGCGGGAGGGCCGAAGAGCAGTTCTTC
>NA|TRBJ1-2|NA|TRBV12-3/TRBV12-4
CASTVGLLEGYTF
TGTGCCAGCACCGTGGGACTACTCGAGGGCTACACCTTC
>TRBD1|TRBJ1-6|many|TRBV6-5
CASSYMDRDDSPLHF
TGTGCCAGCAGTTACATGGACAGGGATGATTCACCCCTCCACTTT
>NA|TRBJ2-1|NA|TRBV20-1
CSYTLGALEQFF
TGCAGTTACACTTTGGGGGCGCTCGAGCAGTTCTTC
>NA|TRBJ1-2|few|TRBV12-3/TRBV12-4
CASSLGQVDGYTF
TGTGCCAGCAGTTTAGGGCAGGTGGACGGCTACACCTTC
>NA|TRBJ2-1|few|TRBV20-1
CSARAGIAYNEQFF
TGCAGTGCTAGAGCAGGGATTGCCTACAATGAGCAGTTCTTC
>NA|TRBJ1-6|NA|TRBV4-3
CASSQDWRDNSPLHF
TGCGCCAGCAGCCAAGATTGGAGAGATAATTCACCCCTCCACTTT
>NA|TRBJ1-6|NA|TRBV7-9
CASSQGRDSPLHF
TGTGCCAGCAGCCAAGGGCGGGATTCACCCCTCCACTTT
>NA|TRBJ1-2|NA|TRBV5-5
CASSPLDIAVDGYTF
TGTGCCAGCAGCCCCCTGGACATCGCGGTGGATGGCTACACCTTC
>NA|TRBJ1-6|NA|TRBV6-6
CASSKGGIGSLHF
TGTGCCAGCAGCAAAGGGGGGATCGGGTCCCTCCACTTT
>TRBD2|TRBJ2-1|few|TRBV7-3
CASSQNGLAAYNEQFF
TGTGCCAGCAGCCAAAATGGACTAGCGGCTTACAATGAGCAGTTCTTC
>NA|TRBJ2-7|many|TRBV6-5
CASSYQSVKAYEQYF
TGTGCCAGCAGTTACCAGTCAGTTAAAGCCTACGAGCAGTACTTC
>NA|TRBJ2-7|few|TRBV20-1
CSARSGNFYEQYF
TGCAGTGCTAGATCGGGGAACTTCTACGAGCAGTACTTC
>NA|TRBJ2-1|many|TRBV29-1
CSAGAGFEQFF
TGCAGCGCAGGGGCCGGGTTTGAGCAGTTCTTC
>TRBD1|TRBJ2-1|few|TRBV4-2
CASSLFGTGDGVYNEQFF
TGTGCCAGCAGCCTTTTCGGGACAGGGGATGGAGTCTACAATGAGCAGTTCTTC
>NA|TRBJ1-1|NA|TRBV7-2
CASRSGAMNTEAFF
TGTGCCAGCAGATCCGGTGCTATGAACACTGAAGCTTTCTTT
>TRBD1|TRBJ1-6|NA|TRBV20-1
CSATGTGGIPLHF
TGCAGTGCAACCGGGACAGGGGGAATTCCCCTCCACTTT
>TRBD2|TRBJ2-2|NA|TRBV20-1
CSLAGGAIGSGELFF
TGCAGTCTGGCCGGGGGGGCGATAGGCAGCGGGGAGCTGTTTTTT
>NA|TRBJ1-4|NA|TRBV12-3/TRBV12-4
CASSLTETNEKLFF
TGTGCCAGCAGCCTTACGGAAACTAATGAAAAACTGTTTTTT
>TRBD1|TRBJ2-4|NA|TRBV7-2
CASSSMSGTGKNIQYF
TGTGCCAGCAGCTCAATGTCCGGGACAGGGAAAAACATTCAGTACTTC
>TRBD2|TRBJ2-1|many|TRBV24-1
CATSERVGLAGGAYNEQFF
TGTGCCACCAGTGAGAGAGTGGGACTAGCGGGGGGAGCCTACAATGAGCAGTTCTTC
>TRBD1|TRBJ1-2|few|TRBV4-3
CASSQATGGNNYGYTF
TGCGCCAGCAGCCAAGCGACAGGGGGAAATAACTATGGCTACACCTTC
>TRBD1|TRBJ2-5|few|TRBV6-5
CASSLDRGLGKTQYF
TGTGCCAGCAGTTTGGACAGGGGGCTCGGGAAGACCCAGTACTTC
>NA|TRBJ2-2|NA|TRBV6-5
CASSYSHHSGELFF
TGTGCCAGCAGTTACTCCCACCACTCCGGGGAGCTGTTTTTT
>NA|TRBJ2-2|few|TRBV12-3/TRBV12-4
CASSSARAGELFF
TGTGCCAGCAGTTCGGCGAGGGCCGGGGAGCTGTTTTTT
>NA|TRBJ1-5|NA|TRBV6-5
CASSSNYAGNQPQHF
TGTGCCAGCAGTTCGAATTATGCGGGCAATCAGCCCCAGCATTTT
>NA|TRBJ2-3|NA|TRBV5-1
CASSLGWGQLADTQYF
TGCGCCAGCAGCCTTGGGTGGGGGCAACTTGCAGATACGCAGTATTTT
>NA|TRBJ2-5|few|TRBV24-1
CATSAAHGETQYF
TGTGCCACCAGTGCGGCGCACGGGGAGACCCAGTACTTC
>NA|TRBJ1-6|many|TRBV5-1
CASSLGARNNSPLHF
TGCGCCAGCAGCTTGGGAGCCAGAAATAATTCACCCCTCCACTTT
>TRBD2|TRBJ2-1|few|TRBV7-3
CASSKRDVSYNEQFF
TGTGCCAGCAGCAAGCGGGACGTCTCCTACAATGAGCAGTTCTTC
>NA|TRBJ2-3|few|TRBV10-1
CASSEFRGPQYF
TGCGCCAGCAGTGAGTTCCGGGGTCCGCAGTATTTT
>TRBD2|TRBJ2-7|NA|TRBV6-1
CASDLAGGPFEQYF
TGTGCCAGCGACCTAGCGGGAGGGCCCTTCGAGCAGTACTTC
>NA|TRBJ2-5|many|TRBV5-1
CASSFEETQYF
TGTGCCAGCAGCTTCGAAGAGACCCAGTACTTC
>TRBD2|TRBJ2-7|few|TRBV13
CASSLGPSSGNEQYF
TGTGCCAGCAGCTTAGGGCCTTCTAGCGGGAACGAGCAGTACTTC
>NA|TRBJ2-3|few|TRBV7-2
CASSLGHGADTQYF
TGTGCCAGCAGCTTAGGCCACGGTGCGGATACGCAGTATTTT
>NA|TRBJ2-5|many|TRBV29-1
CSVLRTGEEETQYF
TGCAGCGTTCTTAGAACAGGGGAGGAAGAGACCCAGTACTTC
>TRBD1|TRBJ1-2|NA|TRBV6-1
CASRPRQGANYGYTF
TGTGCCAGCAGGCCTAGACAGGGGGCTAACTATGGCTACACCTTC
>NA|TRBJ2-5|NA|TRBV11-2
CASSLESVQPSF
TGTGCCAGCAGCTTAGAATCGGTCCAACCCTCCTTC